This is a list of T cell receptor beta chains from one sample in a study of blood T cell repertoires in COVID-19. Measured with immunoSEQ multiplex PCR; TCRdb has only the in-frame clones, and not every one. This sample carries 100,000 to 150,000 clones, 85% of them seen once, and the ten largest clones take about 7%. The sample consisted of peripheral blood. The origin of the receptors is a man at least 80 years old with active or convalescent COVID-19. CDR3s include the opening cysteine and the closing phenylalanine or tryptophan. D genes are given only for firm matches. Expanded clones get a size class; other rows say once, few or many, or leave the size out.

clone_size	v_call	d_call	cdr3_length	j_call	cdr3_nt	cdr3_aa
NA	TRBV27	NA	15	TRBJ2-1	TGTGCCAGCAAAAAGGGGTCGAGCTCCTACAATGAGCAGTTCTTC	CASKKGSSSYNEQFF
NA	TRBV10-3	TRBD1	14	TRBJ2-7	TGTGCCATCAGCCCGGGACAGGAGACCCACGAGCAGTACTTC	CAISPGQETHEQYF
NA	TRBV27	NA	15	TRBJ1-5	TGTGCCAGCAGTTTATTAGCCGGGTCAAATCAGCCCCAGCATTTT	CASSLLAGSNQPQHF
NA	TRBV12-5	NA	13	TRBJ1-2	TGTGCTAGTGGTTTGGGAGAAACCTATGGCTACACCTTC	CASGLGETYGYTF
NA	TRBV29-1	NA	15	TRBJ2-2	TGCAGCGTGGGCTTTGATTCGATGGGGGGCGGGGAGCTGTTTTTT	CSVGFDSMGGGELFF
NA	TRBV28	NA	16	TRBJ1-3	TGTGCCAGCAGTTTTGGGGCGGCCAGCTCTGGAAACACCATATATTTT	CASSFGAASSGNTIYF
NA	TRBV15	TRBD1	16	TRBJ1-1	TGTGCCACCAGCGCCGGGACAGGGGTAGGTTTCACTGAAGCTTTCTTT	CATSAGTGVGFTEAFF
few	TRBV5-6	NA	16	TRBJ1-5	TGTGCCAGCAGCTTGGGGGGCGGGAATAGCAATCAGCCCCAGCATTTT	CASSLGGGNSNQPQHF
NA	TRBV7-6	TRBD2	16	TRBJ2-5	TGTGCCAGCAGCTTAGCCGGGGGAGGGTTTGGGGAGACCCAGTACTTC	CASSLAGGGFGETQYF
NA	TRBV6-2/TRBV6-3	NA	15	TRBJ2-5	TGTGCCAGCAGCCGATCTTCAGGTGGCCAAGAGACCCAGTACTTC	CASSRSSGGQETQYF
NA	TRBV4-3	NA	16	TRBJ2-2	TGCGCCAGCAGCCAACAGGGAAACAGGAACACCGGGGAGCTGTTTTTT	CASSQQGNRNTGELFF
NA	TRBV6-5	NA	12	TRBJ1-2	TGTGCCAGCAATTCTAACAGGGAGCGCTACACCTTC	CASNSNRERYTF
NA	TRBV4-1	TRBD2	17	TRBJ2-3	TGCGCCAGCAGCCAAGAACCAGGCGGGAGGGCCGAAGATACGCAGTATTTT	CASSQEPGGRAEDTQYF
NA	TRBV3-1/TRBV3-2	NA	15	TRBJ1-6	TGTGCCAGCAGCCAAGAAGATAGAAGGGGAACACCCCTCCACTTT	CASSQEDRRGTPLHF
few	TRBV9	NA	14	TRBJ1-3	TGTGCCAGCAGCCCCCGACAGTCTGGAAACACCATATATTTT	CASSPRQSGNTIYF
once	TRBV9	NA	14	TRBJ2-5	TGTGCCAGCAGCCCCGGGGCTAGCGAAGAGACCCAGTACTTC	CASSPGASEETQYF
NA	TRBV10-3	NA	13	TRBJ1-6	TGTGCCATCAGTGAGCGCCAGGTGACCGCCCTCCACTTT	CAISERQVTALHF
NA	TRBV7-9	TRBD1	15	TRBJ2-5	TGTGCCAGCAGCCTACGGACAGGGCTCCAAGAGACCCAGTACTTC	CASSLRTGLQETQYF
NA	TRBV2	NA	14	TRBJ1-4	TGTGCCAGCATGACAGGTTTTGAGCGCGAAAAACTGTTTTTT	CASMTGFEREKLFF
NA	TRBV18	NA	16	TRBJ1-5	TGTGCCAGCTCACCCTGGGGGAGCGGGAGCAATCAGCCCCAGCATTTT	CASSPWGSGSNQPQHF
NA	TRBV4-1	NA	16	TRBJ2-5	TGCGCCAGCAGCCAAGAGATTGCAGGGGCGCGGGAGACCCAGTACTTC	CASSQEIAGARETQYF
NA	TRBV29-1	TRBD1	17	TRBJ1-3	TGCAGCGTTGAAGAACCCCGACAGGGGAGGAATGGAAACACCATATATTTT	CSVEEPRQGRNGNTIYF
NA	TRBV7-2	NA	15	TRBJ1-1	TGTGCCAGCAGCTTGTTTGCGGGGTCCGACACTGAAGCTTTCTTT	CASSLFAGSDTEAFF
few	TRBV19	NA	17	TRBJ2-7	TGTGCCAGTAGTACCATCCCTGGACAGCCGAGCTCCTACGAGCAGTACTTC	CASSTIPGQPSSYEQYF
NA	TRBV4-2	NA	15	TRBJ1-4	TGTGCCAGCAGCCAAGATTTCCTAACTAATGAAAAACTGTTTTTT	CASSQDFLTNEKLFF
NA	TRBV4-1	NA	15	TRBJ2-7	TGCGCCAGCAGCCAAGAAGGCAGGGGTTCCTACGAGCAGTACTTC	CASSQEGRGSYEQYF
NA	TRBV7-8	TRBD1	12	TRBJ1-2	TGTGCCAGCAGCTCGGACAGGGCTGGCTACACCTTC	CASSSDRAGYTF
NA	TRBV19	TRBD2	15	TRBJ2-2	TGTGCCACCGCCGGACTAGCGGCGAACACCGGGGAGCTGTTTTTT	CATAGLAANTGELFF
NA	TRBV24-1	NA	16	TRBJ2-4	TGTGCCACCAGTGATTCCCTCGACACAGCCAAAAACATTCAGTACTTC	CATSDSLDTAKNIQYF
NA	TRBV10-2	TRBD1	16	TRBJ2-2	TGCGCCAGCAGGGAAAGATCACAGGGGGCAAGGGGGGAGCTGTTTTTT	CASRERSQGARGELFF
NA	TRBV5-1	NA	14	TRBJ1-5	TGCGCCAGCAGTTCAAGACTTAGCAATCAGCCCCAGCATTTT	CASSSRLSNQPQHF
NA	TRBV6-6	NA	14	TRBJ1-5	TGTGCCAGCAGTTACCCCGAGCGGGGTCAGCCCCAGCATTTT	CASSYPERGQPQHF
NA	TRBV7-2	TRBD1	15	TRBJ2-7	TGTGCCAGCAGCGTCGGGACAGGGGGCGGCTACGAGCAGTACTTC	CASSVGTGGGYEQYF
NA	TRBV6-5	NA	14	TRBJ1-1	TGTGCCAGCAGACACCCGGAGGCGAACACTGAAGCTTTCTTT	CASRHPEANTEAFF
NA	TRBV19	NA	15	TRBJ1-4	TGTGCCAGTAGTCTAGGACAGCCGAATCCTGAAAAACTGTTTTTT	CASSLGQPNPEKLFF
NA	TRBV5-4	TRBD2	19	TRBJ2-3	TGTGCCAGCAGCTCAAGAATAGCGGGAGTCACTTATGGCACAGATACGCAGTATTTT	CASSSRIAGVTYGTDTQYF
NA	TRBV7-8	TRBD2	19	TRBJ2-1	TGTGCCAGCAGCTTAGATGGACTAGCGGGAGATCCGTCCTACAATGAGCAGTTCTTC	CASSLDGLAGDPSYNEQFF
NA	TRBV19	TRBD1	15	TRBJ2-2	TGTGCCAGTAGCTCCGGGACAGGGAACACCGGGGAGCTGTTTTTT	CASSSGTGNTGELFF
NA	TRBV30	TRBD1	11	TRBJ1-2	TGTGCCCTGGGACAGAACTATGGCTACACCTTC	CALGQNYGYTF
NA	TRBV18	TRBD2	18	TRBJ2-7	TGTGCCAGCTCACCAGGACTAGCGGGAGGTTCCCGCTCCTACGAGCAGTACTTC	CASSPGLAGGSRSYEQYF
NA	TRBV19	TRBD2	16	TRBJ2-1	TGTGCCAGTAGTAAGAATCGGGAGGAGGGTTACAATGAGCAGTTCTTC	CASSKNREEGYNEQFF
NA	TRBV29-1	TRBD1	13	TRBJ1-1	TGCAGCGCCGGACAGGGGATCGGGACTGAAGCTTTCTTT	CSAGQGIGTEAFF
NA	TRBV24-1	NA	15	TRBJ1-4	TGTGCCACCAGTGGGGGATCGGGGATCAGTGAAAAACTGTTTTTT	CATSGGSGISEKLFF
once	TRBV7-2	TRBD1	18	TRBJ1-1	TGTGCCAGCAGCTTACGCGAACAGGGGGCTGGGGCGGACACTGAAGCTTTCTTT	CASSLREQGAGADTEAFF
NA	TRBV19	NA	14	TRBJ2-7	TGTGCCAGTAGTATTTCCCGGGTCCCTTACGAGCAGTACTTC	CASSISRVPYEQYF
NA	TRBV5-1	NA	15	TRBJ2-3	TGCGCCAGCAGCTTCCCAGGCACTAGCACAGATACGCAGTATTTT	CASSFPGTSTDTQYF
NA	TRBV5-4	NA	15	TRBJ1-2	TGTGCCAGCAGCTTTCCTCCAGGGATTAACTATGGCTACACCTTC	CASSFPPGINYGYTF
NA	TRBV7-3	NA	12	TRBJ2-2	TGTGCCAGCAGCTCCTACACCGGGGAGCTGTTTTTT	CASSSYTGELFF
NA	TRBV28	NA	13	TRBJ1-2	TGTGCCAGCAGTGTACACCAGGGAGGAGGCTACACCTTC	CASSVHQGGGYTF
NA	TRBV7-2	TRBD1	16	TRBJ1-2	TGTGCCAGCAGCTTAGTAGGAGGGACAGACAACTATGGCTACACCTTC	CASSLVGGTDNYGYTF
NA	TRBV28	TRBD1	15	TRBJ1-6	TGTGCCAGCAGTTCTGGGACAGGGTTTAATTCACCCCTCCACTTT	CASSSGTGFNSPLHF
NA	TRBV6-1	NA	16	TRBJ2-4	TGTGCCAGCAGTGATCGTCGGCCCTCGGGGAAAAACATTCAGTACTTC	CASSDRRPSGKNIQYF